One and the same sample provided the 13 T cell receptor beta chains below, sequenced in a study of cytomegalovirus exposure and HLA in healthy donors. The PCR contained 60 Vbeta and 13 Jbeta primers. Profiling relied on immunoSEQ multiplex PCR, and the TCRdb table lists in-frame clones only, not all of them. This sample's table reports roughly 27,000 clones. The sequencing sample was made of PBMCs. Every receptor here comes from a man aged 25-40 years in good health and CMV-seronegative.

The chain combines TRBV19 with TRBJ1-5; D is ambiguous. The CDR3 is 14 amino acids. Trimming shortened V by 7 bases and J by 6 bases, and 16 bases separated the two germline ends. Germline-derived CDR1 and CDR2 are LNHDA and SQIVND (reference sequence). The CDR3 here is CASTGSGMVQPQHF. CDR3 DNA: TGTGCCAGTACGGGGTCCGGGATGGTTCAGCCCCAGCATTTT.

The chain has TRBV7-3 and TRBJ2-2; D gene uncertain. Per the germline V gene, CDR1 is SGHTA and CDR2 is FQGTGA. The CDR3 has 13 amino acids. Trimming pared 4 bases from V and 4 bases from J, leaving 7 bases between. The CDR3 here is CASSSSPTGELFF. The DNA for the CDR3 is TGTGCCAGCAGCTCCAGTCCCACCGGGGAGCTGTTTTTT.

V usage is TRBV5-6 and J usage is TRBJ2-3; 9 bases are shared with TRBD1. V lost 3 bases, J lost 4 bases, and 6 bases stayed unmatched. CDR3 length equals 15 residues. Looked up from germline, CDR1 is SGHDT and CDR2 is YYEEEE. The CDR3 region is CASSSGTGNADTQYF. DNA of the CDR3: TGTGCCAGCAGCTCCGGGACAGGGAACGCAGATACGCAGTATTTT.

The chain carries TRBV28 and TRBJ1-1, with TRBD1 identical over 8 bases. Germline CDR1 MDHEN, CDR2 SYDVKM. Trimming cost V 6 bases and J 10 bases; bases outside gene matches: 10. This CDR3 spans 13 amino acids. DNA of the CDR3: TGTGCCAGCAGGGACAGGGCCGCAGAGAGAGCTTTCTTT. Amino acid sequence: CASRDRAAERAFF. The variable domain in full, completed from reference TRBV28 and TRBJ1-1, reads DVKVTQSSRYLVKRTGEKVFLECVQDMDHENMFWYRQDPGLGLRLIYFSYDVKMKEKGDIPEGYSVSREKKERFSLILESASTNQTSMYLCASRDRAAERAFFGQGTRLTVV.

V and J are TRBV7-9 and TRBJ2-2; 9 bases fit TRBD2. In germline, CDR1 is SEHNR, CDR2 FQNEAQ (reference sequence). V shed 5 bases and J 7 bases; nucleotides not matched to a gene: 11. The CDR3 contains 16 residues. CDR3 in DNA: TGTGCCAGCAGCCTGAGGCGGCTAGCGGGAAACGGGGAGCTGTTTTTT. Protein: CASSLRRLAGNGELFF. Full variable domain (missing parts from reference TRBV7-9 and TRBJ2-2): DTGVSQNPRHKITKRGQNVTFRCDPISEHNRLYWYRQTLGQGPEFLTYFQNEAQLEKSRLLSDRFSAERPKGSFSTLEIQRTEQGDSAMYLCASSLRRLAGNGELFFGEGSRLTVL.

This rearrangement joins TRBV7-2 to TRBJ1-4; 9 positions agree with TRBD1. The CDR3 runs 15 residues. J was trimmed by 8 bases and V by 5 bases; bases with no gene match: 9. The V gene's germline CDR1 is SGHTA and CDR2 FQGNSA. The CDR3 loop reads CASSTRQGGDEKLFF. The CDR3 DNA reads TGTGCCAGCAGCACTAGACAGGGGGGGGACGAAAAACTGTTTTTT.

This clone counts as medium-sized (0.01 to 0.1%) by frequency. The V and J genes are TRBV19 and TRBJ2-7; 7 bases are a match to TRBD1. Germline V gene sequence: CDR1 LNHDA, CDR2 SQIVND (reference sequence). Trimming removed 3 bases from V and 0 bases from J; junction bases left unmatched: 11. The CDR3 covers 17 residues. Here the CDR3 reads CASSISLTGRTSYEQYF. Written as DNA, the CDR3 is TGTGCCAGTAGTATCTCCCTGACAGGGCGAACCTCCTACGAGCAGTACTTC.

The chain is built from TRBV1 and TRBJ2-7; the DNA was not compared with TRBD2, the D call given in the table. TRBV1 is deemed a pseudogene. The CDR3 is 18 amino acids. CDR3 in DNA: TGCACCAGCAGCCAAGAGCGCCAAAGTAGCGGGGACTCCTACGAGCAGTACTTC. Protein product: CTSSQERQSSGDSYEQYF.

This sequence joins TRBV16 and TRBJ2-1; 8 nucleotides match TRBD2. CDR1 and CDR2 (germline): KGHSY, FQNENV. J gave up 4 bases and V 2 bases, and 1 base lay outside the gene matches. The CDR3 spans 14 residues. The CDR3 reads CASSQRGGYNEQFF. The CDR3 DNA sequence: TGTGCCAGCAGCCAACGGGGGGGTTACAATGAGCAGTTCTTC.

The V call is TRBV19, the J call TRBJ1-3; D is unclear. The CDR3 contains 16 residues. V was clipped by 3 bases and J by 0 bases, with 12 bases between them. From germline, CDR1 is LNHDA and CDR2 SQIVND (reference sequence). CDR3 protein: CASSIRVRSSGNTIYF. CDR3 nucleotides: TGTGCCAGTAGTATCCGGGTAAGAAGCTCTGGAAACACCATATATTTT.

CDR3 protein: CALQGGQGSVNYGYTF. CDR3 sequence (DNA): TGTGCCCTACAGGGTGGACAGGGGAGCGTTAACTATGGCTACACCTTC. The chain employs TRBV21-1 and TRBJ1-2; the D segment call TRBD1 is taken from the table without a DNA check. TRBV21-1 is a known pseudogene. This CDR3 is 16 amino acids long.

V and J are TRBV6-5 and TRBJ1-2; D remains ambiguous. Looked up from germline, CDR1 is MNHEY and CDR2 is SVGAGI. The CDR3 is 15 residues long. V dropped 5 bases and J dropped 3 bases, with 16 bases sitting between them. This CDR3 is CASSLLSGGYYGYTF. CDR3 DNA sequence: TGTGCCAGCAGTCTACTCTCGGGAGGGTACTATGGCTACACCTTC.

This sequence joins TRBV19 and TRBJ2-1; TRBD2 matches 7 bases. The V and J ends lost 4 bases and 4 bases, in that order; junction bases with no gene match: 4. Germline assignment: CDR1 LNHDA and CDR2 SQIVND (reference sequence). The CDR3 has 14 residues. CDR3 in DNA: TGTGCCAGTAGTAGCGGGAGTCGGTACAATGAGCAGTTCTTC. It is translated as CASSSGSRYNEQFF. Full variable domain (outside the CDR3, taken from reference TRBV19 and TRBJ2-1): DGGITQSPKYLFRKEGQNVTLSCEQNLNHDAMYWYRQDPGQGLRLIYYSQIVNDFQKGDIAEGYSVSREKKESFPLTVTSAQKNPTAFYLCASSSGSRYNEQFFGPGTRLTVL.